This section outlines one T cell receptor (beta chain) sequence together with its context. Which antigen it targets is not known. The record has no base qualities; no much larger clone is one base away. This specimen comes from a study of T cell changes during pregnancy in multiple sclerosis (dated by TCRdb to between 2018 and 2021). In terms of the full investigation: In women with multiple sclerosis, the researchers looked at how the T cell repertoire shifted as pregnancy progressed.

The library came from the immunoSEQ multiplex PCR assay. TCRdb mirrors the immuneACCESS table, restricted to in-frame sequences. Some clones are absent from its copies; in checked studies, under half trace to an unresolved V gene, and the reason for the others is unknown. Recorded for this sample are tens of thousands of clones; roughly 93% of them occurred a single time. Around 1.7% of the sample is taken by the ten largest. The sample in question was peripheral blood, obtained after pregnancy. The origin of this receptor is a female donor with multiple sclerosis, enrolled in a pregnancy study.

The CDR3 protein is CASSVDYLAGAYEQYF. The bases read TGTGCCAGCAGCGTAGATTATCTAGCGGGTGCCTACGAGCAGTACTTC. The sequence joins TRBV9 to TRBJ2-7; a stretch of 8 junction bases matches TRBD2. The CDR3 contains 16 residues, cysteine and phenylalanine counted. The read is trimmed to its CDR3 DNA, 48 bases read in frame from base 1. Trimming accounts for 0 bases at V and 2 bases at J, while the number of junction bases matched to no gene is 7. CDR1 and CDR2 are drawn from the germline V gene: SGDLS, YYNGEE.